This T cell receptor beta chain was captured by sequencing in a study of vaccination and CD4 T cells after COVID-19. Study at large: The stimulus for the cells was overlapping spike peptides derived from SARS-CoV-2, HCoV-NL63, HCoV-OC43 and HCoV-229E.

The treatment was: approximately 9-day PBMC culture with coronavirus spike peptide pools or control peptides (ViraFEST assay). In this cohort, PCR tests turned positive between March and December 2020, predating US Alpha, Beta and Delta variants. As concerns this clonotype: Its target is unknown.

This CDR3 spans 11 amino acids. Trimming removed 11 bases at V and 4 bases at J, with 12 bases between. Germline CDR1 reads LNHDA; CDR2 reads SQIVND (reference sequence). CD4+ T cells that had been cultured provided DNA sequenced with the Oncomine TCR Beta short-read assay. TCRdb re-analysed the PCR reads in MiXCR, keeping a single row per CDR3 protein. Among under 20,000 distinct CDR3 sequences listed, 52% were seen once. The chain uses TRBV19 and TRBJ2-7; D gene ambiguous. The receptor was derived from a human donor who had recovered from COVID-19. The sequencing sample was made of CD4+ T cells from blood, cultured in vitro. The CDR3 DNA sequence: TGTGCCGTAGATACCCAATACGAGCAGTACTTC. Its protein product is CAVDTQYEQYF.